These 25 T cell receptor beta chains came from one sample sequenced in a study of type 1 and type 2 diabetes patients. The PCR template was genomic DNA. A primer set of 30 forward and 13 reverse primers amplified the CDR3. TCRdb called the multiplex PCR reads again in MiXCR, with one record for every CDR3 protein. The table has 250,000 or so distinct CDR3 sequences, 47% seen once; the top ten hold about 13%. Material for sequencing was peripheral blood mononuclear cells (PBMCs). The receptor source for this set is a man aged 18 to 35 with type 2 diabetes.

On this clonotype: Mismatch with germline at one junction end may stem from a read error. The chain employs TRBV4-1 and TRBJ2-1; 13 positions agree with TRBD2. This CDR3 comprises 18 residues. Germline V CDR1 and CDR2: MGHRA, YSYEKL. The CDR3 coding sequence is TGCGCCAGCAGCCAAGTACTAGCGGGAGGGGGGGCCTACAATGAGAAGTTCTTC. It yields the protein CASSQVLAGGGAYNEKFF.

The chain links TRBV10-3 to TRBJ1-2; 8 bases align to TRBD1. The CDR3 consists of 12 residues. The germline V gene encodes CDR1 ENHRY and CDR2 SYGVKD. The J segment lost 7 bases and the V segment lost 10 bases, leaving 8 bases of the junction unmatched. CDR3 sequence (DNA): TGTGCCACGCAGGGGGCACTGGGTGGCTACACCTTC. Translating it yields CATQGALGGYTF.

This clonotype was found a few times. The chain employs TRBV29-1 and TRBJ2-3; D unresolved. V lost 3 bases and J 9 bases, leaving 10 bases between the germline ends. CDR1 is SQVTM, CDR2 ANQGSEA, per germline. The CDR3 is 11 residues long. The CDR3 sequence: CSVDAGLTQYF. In nucleotides, the CDR3 is TGCAGCGTTGACGCAGGCTTGACGCAGTATTTT.

V and J are TRBV19 and TRBJ1-1; D call uncertain. V shed 3 bases and J shed 7 bases, with 12 bases lying between them. Germline V lookup: CDR1 LNHDA, CDR2 SQIVND (reference sequence). The CDR3 length is 13 residues. CDR3: CASSIGGRIEAFF. The CDR3 region has the DNA TGTGCCAGTAGTATCGGCGGACGGATTGAAGCTTTCTTT.

Worth noting for this clonotype: One junction end does not reproduce the germline sequence, and a read error may be involved. The chain couples TRBV10-1 to TRBJ2-5; perhaps TRBD1 as D (6 bases). Per germline, CDR1 WNHNN and CDR2 SYGVQD (reference sequence). The CDR3 sequence is 16 residues long. DNA for the CDR3: TGTGCCACCAGTGATTCCCGGGACATAGCACAAGAGACCCAGTACTTC. The encoded protein is CATSDSRDIAQETQYF.

This clonotype was detected only once. This chain links TRBV7-2 with TRBJ1-1; D is unclear. The CDR3 runs 13 residues. The V gene's germline CDR1 is SGHTA and CDR2 FQGNSA. The V and J ends lost 11 bases and 6 bases respectively, with 19 bases between them. The CDR3 sequence: CAATRPSLPEAFF. CDR3 bases: TGTGCCGCGACTAGGCCCTCCCTCCCTGAAGCTTTCTTT. The variable domain in full, with the rest retrieved from reference TRBV7-2 and TRBJ1-1, is GAGVSQSPSNKVTEKGKDVELRCDPISGHTALYWYRQSLGQGLEFLIYFQGNSAPDKSGLPSDRFSAERTGGSVSTLTIQRTQQEDSAVYLCAATRPSLPEAFFGQGTRLTVV.

This clonotype was counted between two and nine times. The gene calls are TRBV19 and TRBJ2-7, with D perhaps being TRBD1 or TRBD2 (5 bases each). Germline V gene lookup returns CDR1 LNHDA and CDR2 SQIVND (reference sequence). Trimming took 3 bases from V and 12 from J, leaving 12 bases between them. This CDR3 spans 11 amino acids. The CDR3 nucleotides read TGTGCCAGTAGTATCCCGGGACCGATGTACTTC. Translated, it gives CASSIPGPMYF.

The V and J genes are TRBV6-4 and TRBJ2-1; either TRBD1 or TRBD2 may fit D (6 bases each). The CDR3 has 9 amino acids. From germline, CDR1 is MRHNA and CDR2 SNTAGT. CDR3 sequence (DNA): TGTGCGGGGGGCGAGGAGCAGTTCTTC. Its protein is CAGGEEQFF.

Many counts were recorded for this clonotype. The chain employs TRBV10-1 and TRBJ1-1; TRBD1 agrees at 7 bases. Germline CDR1 reads WNHNN; CDR2 reads SYGVQD (reference sequence). The CDR3 is 13 amino acids. V lost 6 bases to trimming and J lost 5 bases; unmatched junction nucleotides: 6. CDR3 loop: CASRDRRETEAFF. The DNA of the CDR3 is TGCGCCAGCAGGGACAGGAGGGAGACTGAAGCTTTCTTT.

This clonotype was detected only a few times. The gene calls are TRBV12-3 or TRBV12-4 and TRBJ2-3; D is undetermined. Trimming left V 8 bases short and J 5 bases short, with 8 bases between. CDR3 size: 11 residues. The CDR3: CASGEIDTQYF. The DNA of the CDR3 is TGTGCCAGCGGCGAGATAGATACGCAGTATTTT.

The genes are TRBV29-1 and TRBJ2-3; 8 bases match TRBD2. The V gene end was trimmed by 5 bases and the J gene end by 2 bases; junction bases not matched to a gene: 6. The CDR3 sequence is 14 residues long. Germline V gene lookup returns CDR1 SQVTM and CDR2 ANQGSEA. The CDR3 bases are TGCAGCGTTAAGAGCGGGGGACCCACAGATACGCAGTATTTT. As protein: CSVKSGGPTDTQYF.

The V call is TRBV9, the J call TRBJ2-3; perhaps TRBD2 as D (5 bases). The CDR3 contains 16 residues. CDR1 SGDLS and CDR2 YYNGEE come from the germline V gene. The germline V and J ends were trimmed by 0 bases and 8 bases, with 19 bases remaining between them. CDR3 protein: CASSVVGSGSRVTQYF. DNA of the CDR3: TGTGCCAGCAGCGTAGTAGGGTCTGGGTCGCGGGTTACGCAGTATTTT.

This clonotype has a handful of counts. The CDR3 DNA reads TGTGCCAGTAAGGGTGAGGGCTATCAGCCCCAGCATTTT. Its protein product is CASKGEGYQPQHF. V usage is TRBV19 and J usage is TRBJ1-5; D is ambiguous. Trimming removed 7 bases at V and 5 bases at J, with 12 bases between. The CDR3 has 13 amino acids. CDR1 is LNHDA, CDR2 SQIVND, per germline (reference sequence).

This rearrangement joins TRBV3-1 to TRBJ2-7; 8 bases are shared with TRBD1. CDR3 length: 13 amino acids. The germline V gene encodes CDR1 LGHDT and CDR2 YNNKEL (reference sequence). Germline trimming cut 10 bases from V and 7 bases from J; bases unmatched to any gene: 12. The CDR3 coding sequence is TGTGCCATCCCAGGGGACAGGCCCTCTGAGCAGTACTTC. Translated: CAIPGDRPSEQYF.

V and J are TRBV2 and TRBJ2-5; 9 bases line up with TRBD1. V shed 4 bases, J shed 2 bases, and the junction held 11 bases outside the gene matches. Germline values: CDR1 SNHLY, CDR2 FYNNEI. This CDR3 is 17 amino acids long. The CDR3 DNA reads TGTGCCAGCAGTGCTCTCGGCCGGGACAGGGATCAAGAGACCCAGTACTTC. Its translation: CASSALGRDRDQETQYF.

This clonotype was picked up many times. The chain has TRBV24-1 and TRBJ2-7, with unresolved D. Trimming shortened V by 4 bases and J by 4 bases, and 4 bases separated the two germline ends. CDR1 and CDR2 (germline): KGHDR, SFDVKD. The CDR3 covers 11 residues. The CDR3: CATSEGYEQYF. The DNA for the CDR3 is TGTGCCACCAGTGAGGGGTACGAGCAGTACTTC.

This clonotype showed up just a few times. This chain links TRBV20-1 with TRBJ2-7; D perhaps matches TRBD2 (6 bases). With 1 base removed from V and 2 bases from J, the gap between germline ends came to 12 bases. Germline values: CDR1 DFQATT, CDR2 SNEGSKA (reference sequence). The CDR3 spans 14 residues. Here the CDR3 reads CSARATSSTYEQYF. The CDR3 region has the DNA TGCAGTGCTAGAGCGACTAGTTCTACCTACGAGCAGTACTTC.

This clonotype was counted a few times. This chain uses TRBV12-3 or TRBV12-4 with TRBJ1-2; D is uncertain. The CDR3 contains 11 residues. Trimming left V 2 bases short and J 10 bases short, with 8 bases between. The CDR3 sequence is CASSLKQYYTF. As DNA, the CDR3 is TGTGCCAGCAGTTTAAAGCAGTACTACACCTTC.

On this clonotype: A much larger clone lies a single base off, so this may be a read error. The V gene is TRBV15, the J gene TRBJ1-2; TRBD1 might be the D (6 bases). Germline assignment: CDR1 LNHNV and CDR2 YYDKDF (reference sequence). This CDR3 has 15 amino acids. CDR3 region: CAASGRQVVPYGYTF. CDR3 DNA: TGTGCCGCCAGCGGAAGACAGGTCGTTCCCTATGGCTACACCTTC.

The V call is TRBV27, the J call TRBJ2-1, with a possible D match to TRBD2 (6 bases). CDR1 and CDR2 from the germline V gene are MNHEY and SMNVEV (reference sequence). CDR3 length: 15 residues. Trimming removed 2 bases from V and 4 bases from J, with 12 bases in between. The CDR3 region is CASSLGTRGYNEQFF. The CDR3 DNA reads as TGTGCCAGCAGTTTAGGGACTCGGGGATACAATGAGCAGTTCTTC.

The J gene is TRBJ2-7, the V gene TRBV19; 11 bases line up with TRBD1. The CDR3 totals 16 residues. The trim removed 4 bases at V and 2 bases at J, leaving 7 bases unmatched. Germline CDR1 reads LNHDA; CDR2 reads SQIVND (reference sequence). CDR3 nucleotides: TGTGCCAGTAGTAGCAGGACAGGGGGCACGACCTACGAGCAGTACTTC. Protein: CASSSRTGGTTYEQYF.

V and J are TRBV29-1 and TRBJ1-1; 12 bases are shared with TRBD1. The V and J ends lost 5 bases and 0 bases, in that order; junction bases with no gene match: 10. There are 17 residues in the CDR3. Per the germline V gene, CDR1 is SQVTM and CDR2 is ANQGSEA. The CDR3 sequence: CSVRGGQGAHMNTEAFF. CDR3 in DNA: TGCAGCGTTCGGGGGGGACAGGGGGCCCACATGAACACTGAAGCTTTCTTT.

This clonotype occurred a few times. The chain has TRBV10-3 and TRBJ2-3, with 10 bases aligning to TRBD2. CDR3 length: 14 residues. After removal of 11 bases from V and 3 bases from J, the junction contained 8 bases not matched to a gene. Germline loops: CDR1 ENHRY, CDR2 SYGVKD. CDR3 region: CASGSGRATDTQYF. DNA for the CDR3: TGTGCCTCAGGGAGCGGGAGGGCAACAGATACGCAGTATTTT.

The gene calls are TRBV10-3 and TRBJ1-2; D is undetermined. This CDR3 spans 12 amino acids. The V gene lost 6 bases and the J gene lost 2 bases, with 7 bases spanning the gap. CDR1 ENHRY and CDR2 SYGVKD come from the germline V gene. CDR3 sequence: CAISTENYGYTF. The CDR3 DNA reads TGTGCCATCAGCACAGAGAACTATGGCTACACCTTC.

This clonotype has a handful of counts. This chain uses TRBV7-3 with TRBJ2-3; maybe TRBD2 (7 bases). Germline CDR1 is SGHTA and CDR2 is FQGTGA. The ends were cut back, 0 bases at V and 2 bases at J, with 9 bases in the middle. CDR3 length equals 15 residues. CDR3 region: CASSLTGGATDTQYF. The CDR3, as DNA: TGTGCCAGCAGCTTAACGGGGGGGGCCACAGATACGCAGTATTTT.